These 17 T cell receptor beta chains originate from one sample sequenced in a study of lymphopenia after photon versus proton radiotherapy. Assay used: immunoSEQ multiplex PCR; TCRdb lists only in-frame clones, some missing. The profile shows around 53,000 clones, 80% to 90% of them singletons. The starting material was peripheral blood, obtained from a patient treated with photon-based radiotherapy. The source is a man aged 45-60 years with gastric cancer.

This chain joins TRBV5-1 and TRBJ1-2; D remains unclear. Between the trimmed V and J ends, which lost 4 bases and 2 bases, there was a span of 9 bases. CDR3 length equals 13 residues. Germline CDR1 SGHRS, CDR2 YFSETQ. CDR3 residues: CASSIGINYGYTF. The CDR3 bases are TGCGCCAGCAGCATAGGGATAAACTATGGCTACACCTTC.

The rearrangement links TRBV30 to TRBJ2-7, with TRBD1 matching 9 bases. CDR3 length: 14 residues. Trimming at V came to 2 bases and at J to 7 bases, leaving 9 bases not matched to a gene. The germline CDR1 and CDR2 sequences are GTSNPN and SVGIG (reference sequence). In DNA form, the CDR3 reads TGTGCCTGGAGTCCTTGGACAGGGGTTGGAGAGCAGTACTTC. It encodes CAWSPWTGVGEQYF. Drawing the rest from reference TRBV30 and TRBJ2-7, the complete variable domain is SQTIHQWPATLVQPVGSPLSLECTVEGTSNPNLYWYRQAAGRGLQLLFYSVGIGQISSEVPQNLSASRPQDRQFILSSKKLLLSDSGFYLCAWSPWTGVGEQYFGPGTRLTVT.

The V call is TRBV19, the J call TRBJ2-1; TRBD2 matches at 12 bases. V shed 5 bases, J shed 7 bases, and the junction held 9 bases outside the gene matches. From germline, CDR1 is LNHDA and CDR2 SQIVND (reference sequence). The CDR3 length is 16 residues. The CDR3 DNA reads TGTGCCAGTAGTTTGAAAGGACTAGCGGGAAGTAATGAGCAGTTCTTC. This translates into CASSLKGLAGSNEQFF.

The chain combines TRBV7-2 with TRBJ2-7; 7 nucleotides align to TRBD2. There are 13 residues in the CDR3. Germline V lookup: CDR1 SGHTA, CDR2 FQGNSA. The J segment lost 0 bases and the V segment lost 6 bases, leaving 2 bases of the junction unmatched. CDR3 protein: CASRLADSYEQYF. For the CDR3, the DNA is TGTGCCAGCAGGCTAGCGGACTCCTACGAGCAGTACTTC.

This clone has just one count. This chain joins TRBV5-1 and TRBJ1-1, with TRBD1 matching over 8 bases. The trim removed 3 bases at V and 1 base at J, leaving 8 bases unmatched. The V gene's germline CDR1 is SGHRS and CDR2 YFSETQ. This CDR3 region has 16 residues. The CDR3 loop reads CASSSGQGIGNTEAFF. CDR3 sequence (DNA): TGCGCCAGCAGCTCTGGACAGGGTATAGGGAACACTGAAGCTTTCTTT.

The gene calls are TRBV6-5 and TRBJ1-5; the D is unclear. The germline V gene encodes CDR1 MNHEY and CDR2 SVGAGI. V was pared by 10 bases and J by 1 base, with 17 bases between. This CDR3 spans 15 amino acids. DNA for the CDR3: TGTGCCACCCGATTGGACGAGGACAGCAATCAGCCCCAGCATTTT. This codes for CATRLDEDSNQPQHF.

The chain combines TRBV2 with TRBJ1-1; tentative D call: TRBD1 (5 bases). The germline V gene encodes CDR1 SNHLY and CDR2 FYNNEI. Trimming shortened V by 3 bases and J by 1 base, and 9 bases separated the two germline ends. There are 14 residues in the CDR3. This CDR3 reads CASSDRQGNTEAFF. The CDR3 region has the DNA TGTGCCAGCAGTGATCGGCAGGGGAACACTGAAGCTTTCTTT.

This chain joins TRBV7-2 and TRBJ2-1; 8 positions agree with TRBD2. In germline, CDR1 is SGHTA, CDR2 FQGNSA. V gave up 4 bases and J gave up 6 bases; unmatched junction bases: 11. The CDR3 runs to 16 residues. This CDR3 is CASSSVGTSFRNEQFF. The CDR3, as DNA: TGTGCCAGCAGCTCCGTAGGGACTAGTTTTCGCAATGAGCAGTTCTTC. The full variable domain, its missing parts supplied by reference TRBV7-2 and TRBJ2-1, is GAGVSQSPSNKVTEKGKDVELRCDPISGHTALYWYRQSLGQGLEFLIYFQGNSAPDKSGLPSDRFSAERTGGSVSTLTIQRTQQEDSAVYLCASSSVGTSFRNEQFFGPGTRLTVL.

The J gene is TRBJ2-5, the V gene TRBV6-1, with 9 bases aligning to TRBD2. Unmatched junction bases numbered 1, after V lost 1 base and J lost 4 bases. The germline V gene has CDR1 MNHNS and CDR2 SASEGT. The CDR3 contains 14 residues. The CDR3 region has the DNA TGTGCCAGCAGTGAAGGCGGGGGGGGAGAGACCCAGTACTTC. Translation: CASSEGGGGETQYF.

This clone occurred a few times. The V call is TRBV4-1, the J call TRBJ2-7, with D possibly matching TRBD2 (5 bases). Looked up from germline, CDR1 is MGHRA and CDR2 is YSYEKL. V lost 3 bases and J lost 0, with 15 bases in between. The CDR3 length is 16 residues. The CDR3 region has the DNA TGCGCCAGCAGCCAGCCTTCTCGGGGATCCTCCTACGAGCAGTACTTC. Amino acid sequence: CASSQPSRGSSYEQYF.

The chain combines TRBV19 with TRBJ2-7; 13 bases align to TRBD2. After removal of 1 base from V and 3 bases from J, the junction contained 3 bases not matched to a gene. In germline, CDR1 is LNHDA, CDR2 SQIVND (reference sequence). CDR3 length: 16 residues. The DNA of the CDR3 is TGTGCCAGTAGTATAGTTTGGACTAGCGGGAGCTACGAGCAGTACTTC. Its protein is CASSIVWTSGSYEQYF.

This chain connects TRBV5-1 to TRBJ2-3; 10 bases map to TRBD2. The V and J ends lost 0 bases and 0 bases, in that order; junction bases with no gene match: 4. The germline V gene has CDR1 SGHRS and CDR2 YFSETQ. The CDR3 is 17 amino acids. The CDR3 sequence is CASSLDPSGSSTDTQYF. CDR3 nucleotides: TGCGCCAGCAGCTTGGACCCTAGCGGGAGTAGCACAGATACGCAGTATTTT.

V and J are TRBV6-1 and TRBJ1-2; 9 nucleotides line up with TRBD1. Germline V gene lookup returns CDR1 MNHNS and CDR2 SASEGT. Trimming took 4 bases from V and 4 from J; bases not matched to a gene: 4. CDR3 length equals 14 residues. CDR3 DNA: TGTGCCAGCAGTGCGGGACAGGGCGTCTATGGCTACACCTTC. Its translation is CASSAGQGVYGYTF.

The chain couples TRBV14 to TRBJ1-5, with a tentative D call TRBD1 (5 bases). The germline V and J ends were trimmed by 6 bases and 0 bases, with 9 bases remaining between them. Germline values: CDR1 SGHDN, CDR2 FVKESK. CDR3 size: 14 residues. The chain's CDR3 is CASRTVGSNQPQHF. For the CDR3, the DNA is TGTGCCAGCAGGACAGTTGGTAGCAATCAGCCCCAGCATTTT.

This clone was seen a single time. The genes are TRBV6-6 and TRBJ1-1, with unresolved D. Between the trimmed V and J ends, which lost 5 bases and 0 bases, there was a span of 7 bases. The CDR3 is 13 residues long. Germline CDR1 reads MNHNY; CDR2 reads SVGAGI (reference sequence). CDR3: CASSRGLNTEAFF. The DNA of the CDR3 is TGTGCCAGCAGTCGAGGACTGAACACTGAAGCTTTCTTT.

The chain combines TRBV2 with TRBJ2-6, with 11 bases identical to TRBD1. The CDR3 has 16 amino acids. V dropped 8 bases and J dropped 1; count of bases not matched to a gene: 4. Per germline, CDR1 SNHLY and CDR2 FYNNEI. CDR3 DNA: TGTGCCAGCGGGGACAGGGGGATTTCTGGGGCCAACGTCCTGACTTTC. It specifies CASGDRGISGANVLTF.

The chain is built from TRBV19 and TRBJ2-1; D is perhaps TRBD2 (5 bases). This CDR3 comprises 13 residues. The germline V gene encodes CDR1 LNHDA and CDR2 SQIVND (reference sequence). V was pared by 8 bases and J by 2 bases, with 10 bases between. The CDR3 DNA reads as TGTGCCAGTGCGGAGGCGGCCTACAATGAGCAGTTCTTC. This gives the protein CASAEAAYNEQFF. The complete variable domain, with remaining parts taken from reference TRBV19 and TRBJ2-1, reads DGGITQSPKYLFRKEGQNVTLSCEQNLNHDAMYWYRQDPGQGLRLIYYSQIVNDFQKGDIAEGYSVSREKKESFPLTVTSAQKNPTAFYLCASAEAAYNEQFFGPGTRLTVL.